What follows are 2 T cell receptor beta chains derived from one specimen sequenced in a study of T-cell memory formation after mild COVID-19. Via MiXCR, TCRdb re-called the 5' RACE reads, giving one row per CDR3 protein. The repertoire includes around 370,000 distinct CDR3 sequences, approximately 21% of them detected once, and roughly an eighth sits in the top ten. Sequencing was carried out using PBMCs or a T cell subset sorted from them (not recorded which). The receptors were sampled from an adult woman who had mild COVID-19 (a few samples of this study predate the infection). Cell type and time point are not known.

The V call is TRBV12-3 or TRBV12-4, the J call TRBJ1-5; 11 bases agree with TRBD1. The CDR3 sequence is 14 residues long. V was clipped by 5 bases and J by 6 bases; unmatched bases: 3. In DNA, the CDR3 is TGTGCCAGCAGTCAAGGACAGGGGGCTCAGCCCCAGCATTTT. Protein product: CASSQGQGAQPQHF.

The gene calls are TRBV5-1 and TRBJ2-3; 7 positions agree with TRBD2. The CDR3 totals 16 residues. The V segment lost 4 bases and the J segment 3 bases; nucleotides outside the gene matches: 11. Germline V gene lookup returns CDR1 SGHRS and CDR2 YFSETQ. The CDR3 loop reads CASSAGTTLATDTQYF. CDR3 sequence (DNA): TGCGCCAGCAGCGCAGGGACTACCCTAGCAACAGATACGCAGTATTTT.